This TCR beta chain was recovered during a study of early T cells in non-severe SARS-CoV-2 infection. For the study at large: Whole-blood bulk RNA, unsorted, was sequenced, and chains were unpaired.

Attachment of unique molecular identifiers was made to individual cDNA molecules. TCRdb fed the 5' RACE reads into MiXCR, producing one record per CDR3 protein. The sample carries about 40,000 distinct CDR3 sequences, 20% to 25% recorded once. This clonotype appeared many times. Its antigen remains unknown. The germline CDR1 and CDR2 sequences are SGHRS and YFSETQ. The CDR3 has 15 amino acids. Trimming removed 4 bases from V and 3 bases from J, with 13 bases in between. The study, taken as a whole, reports: VDJdb matching favored anti-spike CD8 responses, missing private and CD4 specificities.

This specimen was whole blood, taken at baseline. The receptor's source is an adult who was a healthcare worker with PCR-confirmed SARS-CoV-2 infection or an uninfected control (not recorded which). This chain joins TRBV5-1 and TRBJ2-2, with D hard to call. This chain's CDR3 is CASSPRAADTGELFF. CDR3 nucleotide sequence: TGCGCCAGCAGCCCACGGGCAGCAGACACCGGGGAGCTGTTTTTT.